These T cell receptor beta chains were read from a single sample in a study of T cell responses to AZD1222 COVID-19 vaccine. TCRdb keeps only in-frame clones here, not all; method: immunoSEQ multiplex PCR. Among tens of thousands of clones listed, 85% to 95% were seen once. Sequenced material: peripheral blood, taken 28 days after the second AZD1222 dose. Source of these receptors: an adult who received the AZD1222 COVID-19 vaccine. Each CDR3 is given with its conserved first and last residue. The D gene is left open where the match is weak. Clone sizes are given selectively: once, few, many, or a class where the clone is expanded.

V gene	CDR3 length	clone size	D gene	J gene	CDR3 protein	CDR3 DNA
TRBV29-1	11	-	-	TRBJ2-1	CSVTQGDEQFF	TGCAGCGTTACACAGGGAGATGAGCAGTTCTTC
TRBV5-5	13	-	-	TRBJ1-5	CASSLVSNQPQHF	TGTGCCAGCAGCTTGGTAAGCAATCAGCCCCAGCATTTT
TRBV27	16	-	-	TRBJ2-5	CASSLGRGSWGETQYF	TGTGCCAGCAGTTTAGGACGCGGCTCCTGGGGGGAGACCCAGTACTTC
TRBV7-6	13	-	-	TRBJ1-2	CASSLDRRDGYTF	TGTGCCAGCAGCTTAGATAGGAGGGATGGCTACACCTTC
TRBV6-5	14	-	-	TRBJ1-1	CASSYRDSTGEAFF	TGTGCCAGCAGTTACAGGGACTCGACAGGTGAAGCTTTCTTT
TRBV7-9	11	few	-	TRBJ2-7	CASKGQSEQYF	TGTGCCAGCAAGGGGCAATCCGAGCAGTACTTC
TRBV14	15	-	TRBD2	TRBJ2-1	CASSHGLAGYNEQFF	TGTGCCAGCAGCCACGGACTAGCAGGTTACAATGAGCAGTTCTTC
TRBV6-5	14	-	TRBD1	TRBJ2-3	CASRRTGGTDTQYF	TGTGCCAGCAGACGGACAGGGGGCACAGATACGCAGTATTTT
TRBV28	14	-	TRBD1	TRBJ1-5	CASRTGEVWQPQHF	TGTGCCAGCAGAACAGGGGAAGTTTGGCAGCCCCAGCATTTT
TRBV27	12	-	TRBD1	TRBJ2-7	CARRDRGYEQYF	TGTGCCAGACGGGACAGGGGTTACGAGCAGTACTTC
TRBV28	14	-	TRBD1	TRBJ1-1	CASNTGGLNTEAFF	TGTGCCAGCAATACAGGGGGTTTGAACACTGAAGCTTTCTTT
TRBV28	15	-	-	TRBJ2-7	CASSLPVGSSYEQYF	TGTGCCAGCAGTTTGCCCGTCGGGAGCTCCTACGAGCAGTACTTC
TRBV5-4	14	-	-	TRBJ2-1	CASSLGRAYNEQFF	TGTGCCAGCAGCTTGGGGAGGGCCTACAATGAGCAGTTCTTC
TRBV5-1	15	-	TRBD2	TRBJ2-7	CASSWGTSGRGEQYF	TGCGCCAGCAGCTGGGGGACTAGCGGGAGAGGCGAGCAGTACTTC
TRBV28	15	-	-	TRBJ1-4	CASTPPGWSGEKLFF	TGTGCCAGCACCCCCCCGGGATGGAGTGGGGAAAAACTGTTTTTT
TRBV2	14	-	-	TRBJ2-2	CASRVHLSTGELFF	TGTGCCAGCAGGGTCCACTTATCCACCGGGGAGCTGTTTTTT
TRBV18	13	-	-	TRBJ1-5	CASSGDINQPQHF	TGTGCCAGCTCAGGGGACATCAATCAGCCCCAGCATTTT
TRBV5-1	15	-	-	TRBJ2-2	CASSVRDLRIGELFF	TGCGCCAGCAGCGTCAGGGACCTTCGCATCGGGGAGCTGTTTTTT
TRBV11-1	17	-	-	TRBJ2-7	CASSLAGTTQSSYEQYF	TGTGCCAGCAGCTTAGCGGGGACCACTCAGAGCTCCTACGAGCAGTACTTC
TRBV4-3	15	-	-	TRBJ1-2	CASSQDTGSNYGYTF	TGCGCCAGCAGCCAAGACACGGGCTCTAACTATGGCTACACCTTC
TRBV7-9	13	-	-	TRBJ2-3	CASSFQPTDTQYF	TGTGCCAGCAGCTTCCAGCCCACAGATACGCAGTATTTT
TRBV9	15	-	TRBD1	TRBJ1-3	CASSPGGVSGNTIYF	TGTGCCAGCAGCCCAGGGGGGGTCTCTGGAAACACCATATATTTT
TRBV18	15	-	-	TRBJ2-7	CASSPSLTFPYEQYF	TGTGCCAGCTCACCCTCCCTGACATTCCCCTACGAGCAGTACTTC
TRBV18	13	-	-	TRBJ1-1	CASSLQRNTEAFF	TGTGCCAGCTCGCTTCAACGGAACACTGAAGCTTTCTTT
TRBV6-5	15	-	-	TRBJ2-2	CASTVSPTAPGELFF	TGTGCCAGCACCGTTAGCCCTACGGCACCCGGGGAGCTGTTTTTT
TRBV5-4	16	-	TRBD2	TRBJ2-3	CASSLRREGRGDTQYF	TGTGCCAGCAGCTTGAGGCGGGAGGGCCGCGGAGATACGCAGTATTTT
TRBV27	13	-	-	TRBJ2-3	CASNHLATDTQYF	TGTGCCAGCAATCATCTAGCCACAGATACGCAGTATTTT
TRBV4-3	17	-	TRBD1	TRBJ2-2	CASSHPSGQGNTGELFF	TGCGCCAGCAGCCATCCCTCGGGACAGGGGAACACCGGGGAGCTGTTTTTT
TRBV28	14	-	TRBD1	TRBJ1-1	CASTRQGAKTEAFF	TGTGCCAGCACCCGACAGGGGGCGAAGACTGAAGCTTTCTTT
TRBV4-2	15	-	-	TRBJ1-2	CASSQDWGGLYGYTF	TGTGCCAGCAGCCAAGATTGGGGGGGCCTCTATGGCTACACCTTC
TRBV19	15	-	TRBD2	TRBJ2-1	CASSTTSGRAHEQFF	TGTGCCAGTTCCACGACTAGCGGGAGGGCCCATGAGCAGTTCTTC
TRBV28	13	-	-	TRBJ1-5	CATRRSGSQPQHF	TGTGCCACCCGACGGTCGGGCAGTCAGCCCCAGCATTTT
TRBV7-2	13	few	-	TRBJ2-5	CASSLAAEGAQYF	TGTGCCAGCAGCTTAGCGGCTGAAGGGGCCCAGTACTTC
TRBV30	12	-	-	TRBJ2-7	CAWNRDGYEQYF	TGTGCCTGGAACCGGGACGGCTACGAGCAGTACTTC
TRBV28	15	-	TRBD2	TRBJ2-5	CASRGRAGPGETQYF	TGTGCCAGCAGGGGGAGGGCAGGACCAGGGGAGACCCAGTACTTC
TRBV9	13	-	-	TRBJ2-3	CASSLQGLDTQYF	TGTGCCAGCAGCTTACAGGGTCTGGATACGCAGTATTTT
TRBV30	13	-	TRBD1	TRBJ1-2	CAWSSGTAYGYTF	TGTGCCTGGAGTAGCGGGACAGCCTATGGCTACACCTTC
TRBV6-2/TRBV6-3	15	-	TRBD2	TRBJ2-1	CASRPLAGENNEQFF	TGTGCCAGCAGACCTTTAGCGGGAGAGAACAATGAGCAGTTCTTC
TRBV5-1	12	-	-	TRBJ1-1	CASSLGANEAFF	TGCGCCAGCAGCTTGGGTGCCAATGAAGCTTTCTTT
TRBV23-1	16	-	TRBD2	TRBJ2-3	CASSHPGLATGDTQYF	TGCGCCAGCAGTCACCCGGGACTAGCAACGGGAGATACGCAGTATTTT
TRBV19	13	-	-	TRBJ2-1	CASKDSGEDEQFF	TGTGCCAGTAAAGACTCGGGGGAAGATGAGCAGTTCTTC